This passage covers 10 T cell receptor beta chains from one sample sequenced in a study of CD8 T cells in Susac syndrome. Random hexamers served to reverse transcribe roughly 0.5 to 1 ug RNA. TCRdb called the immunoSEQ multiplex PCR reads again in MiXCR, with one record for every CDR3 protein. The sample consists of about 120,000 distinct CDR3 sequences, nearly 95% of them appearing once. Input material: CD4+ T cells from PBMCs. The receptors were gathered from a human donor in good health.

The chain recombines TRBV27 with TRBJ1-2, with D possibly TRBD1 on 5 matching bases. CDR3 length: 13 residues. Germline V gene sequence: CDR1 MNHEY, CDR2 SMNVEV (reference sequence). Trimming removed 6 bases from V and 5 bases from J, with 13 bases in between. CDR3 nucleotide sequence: TGTGCCAGCAGGCCACAGGACCGGTATGGCTACACCTTC. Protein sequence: CASRPQDRYGYTF.

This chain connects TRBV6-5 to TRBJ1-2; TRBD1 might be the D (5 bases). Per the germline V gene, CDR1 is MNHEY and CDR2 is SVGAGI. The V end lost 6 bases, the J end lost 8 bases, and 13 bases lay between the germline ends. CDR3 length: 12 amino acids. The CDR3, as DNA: TGTGCCAGCAGCCCTAGGGGTTCCGGCTACACCTTC. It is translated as CASSPRGSGYTF.

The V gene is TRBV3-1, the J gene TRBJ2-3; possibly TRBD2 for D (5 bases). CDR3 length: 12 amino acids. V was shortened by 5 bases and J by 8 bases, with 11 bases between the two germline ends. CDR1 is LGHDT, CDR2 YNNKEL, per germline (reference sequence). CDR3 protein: CASSVTGGTQYF. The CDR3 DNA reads TGTGCCAGCAGCGTGACCGGAGGTACGCAGTATTTT.

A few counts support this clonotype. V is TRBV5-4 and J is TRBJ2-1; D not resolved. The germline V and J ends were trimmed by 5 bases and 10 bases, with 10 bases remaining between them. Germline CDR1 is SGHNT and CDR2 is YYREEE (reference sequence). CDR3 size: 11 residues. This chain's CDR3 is CASSYSGEQFF. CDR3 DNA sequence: TGTGCCAGCAGTTATAGTGGAGAGCAGTTCTTC. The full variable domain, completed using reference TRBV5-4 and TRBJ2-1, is ETGVTQSPTHLIKTRGQQVTLRCSSQSGHNTVSWYQQALGQGPQFIFQYYREEENGRGNFPPRFSGLQFPNYSSELNVNALELDDSALYLCASSYSGEQFFGPGTRLTVL.

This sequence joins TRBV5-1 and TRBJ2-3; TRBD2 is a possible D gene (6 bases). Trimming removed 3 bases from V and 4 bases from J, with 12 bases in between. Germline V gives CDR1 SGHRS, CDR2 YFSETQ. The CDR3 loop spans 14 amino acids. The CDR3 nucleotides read TGCGCCAGCAGCTCCGGGGGTCTGTCAGATACGCAGTATTTT. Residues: CASSSGGLSDTQYF.

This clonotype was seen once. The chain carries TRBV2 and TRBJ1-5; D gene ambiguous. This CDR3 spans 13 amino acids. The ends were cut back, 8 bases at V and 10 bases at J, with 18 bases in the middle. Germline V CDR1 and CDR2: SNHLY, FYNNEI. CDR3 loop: CASGQKGGQPQHF. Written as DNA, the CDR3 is TGTGCCAGCGGTCAAAAGGGAGGGCAACCCCAGCATTTT.

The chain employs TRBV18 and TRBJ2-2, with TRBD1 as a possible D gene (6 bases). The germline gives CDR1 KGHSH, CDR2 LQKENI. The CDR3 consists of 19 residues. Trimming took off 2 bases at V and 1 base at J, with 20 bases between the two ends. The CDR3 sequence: CASSPSVLLGARNTGELFF. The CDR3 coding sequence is TGTGCCAGCTCACCATCAGTTCTATTGGGGGCCAGGAACACCGGGGAGCTGTTTTTT.

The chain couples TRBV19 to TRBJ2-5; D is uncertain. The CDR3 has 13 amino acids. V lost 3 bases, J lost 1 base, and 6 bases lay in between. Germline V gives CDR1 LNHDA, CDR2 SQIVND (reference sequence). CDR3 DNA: TGTGCCAGTAGTATGGTCGGCCAAGAGACCCAGTACTTC. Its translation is CASSMVGQETQYF.

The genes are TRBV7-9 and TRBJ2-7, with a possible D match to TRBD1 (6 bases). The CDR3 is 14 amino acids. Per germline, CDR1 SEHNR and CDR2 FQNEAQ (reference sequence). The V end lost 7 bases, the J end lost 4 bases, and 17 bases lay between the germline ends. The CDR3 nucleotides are TGTGCCAGCACGACAGGCGACGATACTTACGAGCAGTACTTC. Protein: CASTTGDDTYEQYF.

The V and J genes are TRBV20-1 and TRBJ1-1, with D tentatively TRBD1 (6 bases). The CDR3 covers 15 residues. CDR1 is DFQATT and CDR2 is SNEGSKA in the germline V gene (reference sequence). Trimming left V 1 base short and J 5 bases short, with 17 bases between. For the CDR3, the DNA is TGCAGTGCTAGAGCCCCGGGGCAGGGGAGTACTGAAGCTTTCTTT. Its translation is CSARAPGQGSTEAFF.